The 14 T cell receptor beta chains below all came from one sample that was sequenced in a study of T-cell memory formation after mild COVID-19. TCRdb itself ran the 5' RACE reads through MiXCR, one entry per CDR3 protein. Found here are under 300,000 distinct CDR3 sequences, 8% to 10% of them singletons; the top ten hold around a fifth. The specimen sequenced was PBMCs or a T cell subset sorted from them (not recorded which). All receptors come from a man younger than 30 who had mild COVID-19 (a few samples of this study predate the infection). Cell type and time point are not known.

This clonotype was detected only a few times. The CDR3 protein is CASSFRTVRDGYTF. The CDR3 DNA is TGTGCCAGCAGCTTCAGGACGGTCCGAGACGGCTACACCTTC. The V and J genes are TRBV7-2 and TRBJ1-2; D is unresolved. V was cut by 3 bases and J by 8 bases, with 16 bases left in between. The germline V gene has CDR1 SGHTA and CDR2 FQGNSA. The CDR3 consists of 14 residues. The full variable domain, its missing parts supplied by reference TRBV7-2 and TRBJ1-2, is GAGVSQSPSNKVTEKGKDVELRCDPISGHTALYWYRQSLGQGLEFLIYFQGNSAPDKSGLPSDRFSAERTGGSVSTLTIQRTQQEDSAVYLCASSFRTVRDGYTFGSGTRLTVV.

CDR3 in DNA: TGTGCCAGCACCCTAGACGGGACAGGGGCCACAGATACGCAGTATTTT. It specifies CASTLDGTGATDTQYF. V is TRBV6-2 or TRBV6-3 and J is TRBJ2-3, with TRBD1 matching 10 bases. The CDR3 spans 16 residues. In germline, CDR1 is MNHEY, CDR2 SVGEGT. J lost 2 bases, V lost 7 bases, and 9 bases had no gene match.

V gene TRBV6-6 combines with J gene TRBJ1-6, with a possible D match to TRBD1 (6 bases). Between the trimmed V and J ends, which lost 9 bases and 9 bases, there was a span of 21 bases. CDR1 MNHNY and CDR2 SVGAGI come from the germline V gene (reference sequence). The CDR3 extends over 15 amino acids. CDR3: CASAGGLWFRSPLHF. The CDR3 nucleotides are TGTGCCAGTGCCGGGGGCCTCTGGTTCCGTTCACCCCTCCACTTT.

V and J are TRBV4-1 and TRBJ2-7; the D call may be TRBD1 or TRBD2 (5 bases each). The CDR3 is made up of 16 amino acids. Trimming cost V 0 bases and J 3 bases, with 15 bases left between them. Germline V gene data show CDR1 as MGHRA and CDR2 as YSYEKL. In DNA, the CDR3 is TGCGCCAGCAGCCAAGATAGGGAGCAGGGATACTACGAGCAGTACTTC. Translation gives CASSQDREQGYYEQYF.

CDR3 coding DNA: TGTGCCAGCAGCGCACGGACAGGGAACTACGAGCAGTACTTC. It codes for CASSARTGNYEQYF. The chain carries TRBV5-8 and TRBJ2-7; 8 bases align to TRBD1. The CDR3 is made up of 14 amino acids. Germline CDR1 SGHTS, CDR2 YDEGEE. With 4 bases clipped from V and 3 bases from J, the junction kept 6 bases outside the gene matches.

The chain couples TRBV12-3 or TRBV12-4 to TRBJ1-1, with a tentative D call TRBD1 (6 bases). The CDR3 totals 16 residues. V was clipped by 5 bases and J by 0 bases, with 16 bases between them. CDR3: CASSQYIQGLNTEAFF. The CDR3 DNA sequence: TGTGCCAGCAGTCAATATATACAGGGTCTGAACACTGAAGCTTTCTTT.

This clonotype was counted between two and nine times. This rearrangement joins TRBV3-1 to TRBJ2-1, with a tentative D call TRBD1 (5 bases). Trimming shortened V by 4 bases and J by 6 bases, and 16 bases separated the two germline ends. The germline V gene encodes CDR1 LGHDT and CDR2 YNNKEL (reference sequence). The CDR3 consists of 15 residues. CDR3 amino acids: CASSRRQRSGNEQFF. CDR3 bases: TGTGCCAGCAGCCGCCGACAGAGGTCGGGCAATGAGCAGTTCTTC.

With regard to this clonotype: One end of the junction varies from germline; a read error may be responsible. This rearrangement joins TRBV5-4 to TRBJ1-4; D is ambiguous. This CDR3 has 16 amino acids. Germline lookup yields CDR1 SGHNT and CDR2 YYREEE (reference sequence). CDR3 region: CARSLGSRTTNEKLFF. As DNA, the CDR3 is TGTGCCAGAAGCTTGGGTAGTCGGACAACTAATGAAAAACTGTTTTTT.

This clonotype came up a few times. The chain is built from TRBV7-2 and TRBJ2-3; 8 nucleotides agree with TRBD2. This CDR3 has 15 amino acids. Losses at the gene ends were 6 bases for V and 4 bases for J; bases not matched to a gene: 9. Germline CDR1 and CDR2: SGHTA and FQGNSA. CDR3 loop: CASRGGGSSADTQYF. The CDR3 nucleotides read TGTGCCAGCAGAGGCGGGGGGAGCAGTGCAGATACGCAGTATTTT.

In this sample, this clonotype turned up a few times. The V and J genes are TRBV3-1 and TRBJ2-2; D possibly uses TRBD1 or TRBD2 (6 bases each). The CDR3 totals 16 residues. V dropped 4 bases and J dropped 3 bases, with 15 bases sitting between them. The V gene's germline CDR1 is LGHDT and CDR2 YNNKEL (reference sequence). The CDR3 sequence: CASSRGAGVYTGELFF. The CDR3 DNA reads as TGTGCCAGCAGCCGCGGGGCAGGGGTGTACACCGGGGAGCTGTTTTTT.

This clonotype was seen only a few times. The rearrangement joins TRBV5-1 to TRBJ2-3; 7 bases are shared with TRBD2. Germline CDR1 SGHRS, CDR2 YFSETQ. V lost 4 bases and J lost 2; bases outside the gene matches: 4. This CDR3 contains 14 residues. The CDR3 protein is CASSPGTTTDTQYF. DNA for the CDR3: TGCGCCAGCAGCCCAGGGACTACCACAGATACGCAGTATTTT.

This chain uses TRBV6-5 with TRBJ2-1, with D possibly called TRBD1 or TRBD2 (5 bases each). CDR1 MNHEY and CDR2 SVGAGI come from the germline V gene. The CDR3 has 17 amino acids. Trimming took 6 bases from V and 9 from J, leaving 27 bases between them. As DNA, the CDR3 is TGTGCCAGCAGAGTCCAACCGGGACCCCCCGGTGCGTTTGAGCAGTTCTTC. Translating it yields CASRVQPGPPGAFEQFF.

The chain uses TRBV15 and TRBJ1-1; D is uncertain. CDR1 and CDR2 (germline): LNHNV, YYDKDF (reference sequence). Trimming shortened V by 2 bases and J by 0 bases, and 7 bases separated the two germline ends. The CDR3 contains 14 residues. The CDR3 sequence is CATSRSLMNTEAFF. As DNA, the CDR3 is TGTGCCACCAGCAGATCACTTATGAACACTGAAGCTTTCTTT.

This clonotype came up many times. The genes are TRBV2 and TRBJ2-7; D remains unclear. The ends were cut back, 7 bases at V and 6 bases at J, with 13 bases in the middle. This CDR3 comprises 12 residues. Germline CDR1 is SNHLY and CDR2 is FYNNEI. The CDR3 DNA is TGTGCCAGCAAGGCAGGCTACTCCGAGCAGTACTTC. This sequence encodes CASKAGYSEQYF.